A single sample gave rise to the 5 T cell receptor beta chains below, sequenced in a study of TIL therapy for anti-PD-1-resistant metastatic lung cancer. The libraries were made with immunoSEQ v3. Assay used: immunoSEQ multiplex PCR; TCRdb lists only in-frame clones, some missing. The profile shows more than 20,000 clones, roughly 63% of them singletons. Time point here: pre-treatment sample, taken before nivolumab and TIL therapy. The tumor samples were excised metastases, mostly pleural nodules or supraclavicular lymph nodes. The sequencing here drew on tumor tissue, taken at baseline. The receptors come from a woman between 30 and 80 years old with non-small cell lung cancer.

This clone turned up a few times. The chain is built from TRBV30 and TRBJ1-5, with a tentative D call TRBD1 (6 bases). Trimming shortened V by 2 bases and J by 5 bases, and 13 bases separated the two germline ends. In germline, CDR1 is GTSNPN, CDR2 SVGIG (reference sequence). The CDR3 has 14 residues. This CDR3 reads CAWSQGLVDQPQHF. CDR3 coding DNA: TGTGCCTGGAGTCAGGGGCTGGTCGATCAGCCCCAGCATTTT. The variable domain in full, with the rest retrieved from reference TRBV30 and TRBJ1-5, is SQTIHQWPATLVQPVGSPLSLECTVEGTSNPNLYWYRQAAGRGLQLLFYSVGIGQISSEVPQNLSASRPQDRQFILSSKKLLLSDSGFYLCAWSQGLVDQPQHFGDGTRLSIL.

CDR3 sequence (DNA): TGTGCCAGCAGCTCCAGGCGGGACTATGCTCACGTTGAATTAGAGACCCAGTACTTC. Protein: CASSSRRDYAHVELETQYF. The chain combines TRBV5-6 with TRBJ2-5, with 7 bases identical to TRBD2. The CDR3 loop spans 19 amino acids. Germline V gene sequence: CDR1 SGHDT, CDR2 YYEEEE. The V and J ends lost 3 bases and 4 bases, in that order; junction bases with no gene match: 21.

There are a few counts of this clone. The CDR3 DNA reads TGTGCCATCCGGACAGGGGGAAACAATCAGCCCCAGCATTTT. Translated: CAIRTGGNNQPQHF. This sequence joins TRBV6-1 and TRBJ1-5, with 10 bases identical to TRBD1. The CDR3 is 14 amino acids. V shed 10 bases and J 3 bases; nucleotides not matched to a gene: 6. CDR1 MNHNS and CDR2 SASEGT come from the germline V gene.

J is TRBJ2-7 and V is TRBV18, with D possibly TRBD2 on 6 matching bases. Germline values: CDR1 KGHSH, CDR2 LQKENI. The CDR3 has 16 amino acids. V was cut by 2 bases and J by 4 bases, with 18 bases left in between. The CDR3 sequence: CASSPLPGATGYEQYF. As DNA, the CDR3 is TGTGCCAGCTCACCATTACCGGGAGCAACTGGGTACGAGCAGTACTTC.

The chain employs TRBV10-2 and TRBJ2-4; 7 nucleotides line up with TRBD1. The germline V gene has CDR1 WSHSY and CDR2 SAAADI. The CDR3 has 15 amino acids. The V segment lost 1 base and the J segment 4 bases; nucleotides outside the gene matches: 4. CDR3 bases: TGCGCCAGCAGTGAGTACAGGGGAGCTAAAAACATTCAGTACTTC. Its protein is CASSEYRGAKNIQYF.